Listed below are T cell receptor beta chains from one sample, sequenced in a study of blood T cell repertoires in COVID-19. TCRdb's copy holds only in-frame clones and misses some; the assay was immunoSEQ multiplex PCR. This sample has around 250,000 clones, with about nine tenths found just once. The sequencing sample was made of PBMCs or T cells enriched from blood (not recorded which). The receptors come from a man younger than 35 who had recovered from COVID-19. Each CDR3 is given with its conserved first and last residue. Fields, in order: D gene, J gene, V gene, CDR3 length, clone size, CDR3 DNA, CDR3 protein. A D gene is named only where the DNA matches it firmly. Some rows mark clone size as missing; the rest say once, few, many or name a class of expanded clone.

-	TRBJ2-7	TRBV6-2/TRBV6-3	17	-	TGTGCCAGCAGTTACAGGTACGTACAGACGAGCTCCTACGAGCAGTACTTC	CASSYRYVQTSSYEQYF
TRBD2	TRBJ2-1	TRBV14	15	-	TGTGCCAGCAGCCTCCTAGCGGGCGCACCTTATGAGCAGTTCTTC	CASSLLAGAPYEQFF
-	TRBJ1-1	TRBV9	15	-	TGTGCCAGCAGCGTCACGGTTGGGGGCCCTAGTGAAGCTTTCTTT	CASSVTVGGPSEAFF
-	TRBJ1-2	TRBV11-2	15	-	TGTGCCAGCAGCACCCCAAGTGTACTATGGCGCGGCTACACCTTC	CASSTPSVLWRGYTF
-	TRBJ2-4	TRBV11-2	13	-	TGTGCCAGCAGCGGACAGATCGAGAACATTCAGTACTTC	CASSGQIENIQYF
-	TRBJ2-7	TRBV12-3/TRBV12-4	13	-	TGTGCCAGCAGTTTAATTTTTTGGGACAAGCGGTACTTC	CASSLIFWDKRYF
-	TRBJ1-3	TRBV6-5	14	-	TGTGCCAGCAGTTACCTTGGGCAGGGAAACACCATATATTTT	CASSYLGQGNTIYF
-	TRBJ1-2	TRBV7-2	14	-	TGTGCCAGCAGCTTAGTTGGAGGGCGCGGGGGCTACACCTTC	CASSLVGGRGGYTF
-	TRBJ2-3	TRBV13	21	-	TGTGCCAGCAGCTTAGTGGTAGGGAGGTCAAGTGGGCCGGAAGCCACAGATACGCAGTATTTT	CASSLVVGRSSGPEATDTQYF
-	TRBJ2-1	TRBV7-9	15	-	TGTGCCAGCAGCTTCCTGCGGGTGGCCTACAATGAGCAGTTCTTC	CASSFLRVAYNEQFF
TRBD1	TRBJ1-5	TRBV23-1	19	-	TGCGCCAGCAGTTCGCAGTTTTTCCGGGACAGGGGGCACAATCAGCCCCAGCATTTT	CASSSQFFRDRGHNQPQHF
TRBD2	TRBJ2-3	TRBV5-1	20	-	TGCGCCAGCACCCCACTCGGGACGGGGAGGACTAGCGGGAAGACAGATACGCAGTATTTT	CASTPLGTGRTSGKTDTQYF
-	TRBJ2-7	TRBV28	14	-	TGTGCCAGCAGTCCCCCCCGACTAGACTACGAGCAGTACTTC	CASSPPRLDYEQYF
-	TRBJ1-3	TRBV6-5	14	-	TGTGCCAGCATCAGCGGGGACTCTGGAAACACCATATATTTT	CASISGDSGNTIYF
-	TRBJ2-2	TRBV10-1	16	few	TGCGCCAGCAGTGAGTATGGACAGAAGAACACCGGGGAGCTGTTTTTT	CASSEYGQKNTGELFF
-	TRBJ1-4	TRBV7-8	14	-	TGTGCCAGCAGACTTCATGAGGGAAATGAAAAACTGTTTTTT	CASRLHEGNEKLFF
TRBD1	TRBJ2-2	TRBV6-5	15	-	TGTGCCAGCAGCCCGGAATGGACAGGGTCCGGGGAGCTGTTTTTT	CASSPEWTGSGELFF
-	TRBJ1-5	TRBV19	15	-	TGTGCCAGTAGTGCGACAGCTTTTAGCAATCAGCCCCAGCATTTT	CASSATAFSNQPQHF
TRBD1	TRBJ1-2	TRBV30	15	few	TGTGCCTGGAGGTGGGACAGGGGGCGTAACTATGGCTACACCTTC	CAWRWDRGRNYGYTF
-	TRBJ1-4	TRBV19	15	-	TGTGCCAGTAGTACCTTATCGGTGGGGGGAGAAAAACTGTTTTTT	CASSTLSVGGEKLFF
TRBD2	TRBJ2-1	TRBV7-9	17	-	TGTGCCAGCAGCCCCGGGACTAGCGGGAGGGCCGTAGATGAGCAGTTCTTC	CASSPGTSGRAVDEQFF
TRBD1	TRBJ1-1	TRBV20-1	14	-	TGCAGTGCTAGTACAGGGGGCATGAACACTGAAGCTTTCTTT	CSASTGGMNTEAFF
TRBD2	TRBJ2-3	TRBV5-4	16	-	TGTGCCAGCAGCTTGGCGGTGCTAGCGGGCACAGATACGCAGTATTTT	CASSLAVLAGTDTQYF
-	TRBJ1-4	TRBV7-9	16	-	TGTGCCAGCAGCTCCCGGGGAACCGCAACTAATGAAAAACTGTTTTTT	CASSSRGTATNEKLFF
-	TRBJ2-1	TRBV6-5	15	-	TGTGCCAGCTTCCTGGGAAGGGGGACCTACAATGAGCAGTTCTTC	CASFLGRGTYNEQFF